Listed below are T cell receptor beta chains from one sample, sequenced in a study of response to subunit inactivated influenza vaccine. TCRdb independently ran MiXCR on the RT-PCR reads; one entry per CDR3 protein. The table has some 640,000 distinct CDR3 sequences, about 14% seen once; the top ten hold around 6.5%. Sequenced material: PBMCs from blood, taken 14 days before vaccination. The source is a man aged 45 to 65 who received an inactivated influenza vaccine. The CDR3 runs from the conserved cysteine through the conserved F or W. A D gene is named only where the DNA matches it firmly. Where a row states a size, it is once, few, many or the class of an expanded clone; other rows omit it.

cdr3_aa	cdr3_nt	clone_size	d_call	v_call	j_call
CASSYSTNRASSRATQYF	TGTGCCAGCAGTTACTCGACAAACCGGGCCTCTTCCAGAGCGACCCAGTACTTC	NA	NA	TRBV6-5	TRBJ2-5
CASSPLGTSGSYEQYF	TGTGCCAGCTCACCGCTTGGGACTAGCGGGAGTTACGAGCAGTACTTC	NA	TRBD2	TRBV18	TRBJ2-7
CASSRSIGRGEQFF	TGCGCCAGCAGCCGGTCTATTGGCCGTGGTGAGCAGTTCTTC	NA	NA	TRBV5-1	TRBJ2-1
CSAIDWTDINEKLFF	TGCAGTGCCATTGATTGGACGGATATTAATGAAAAACTGTTTTTT	few	NA	TRBV20-1	TRBJ1-4
CSATSDSGLDTQYF	TGCAGTGCTACGAGTGACAGCGGGTTGGATACGCAGTATTTT	many	NA	TRBV20-1	TRBJ2-3
CASSRERGTYNEQFF	TGTGCCAGCAGTCGCGAGCGGGGCACCTACAATGAGCAGTTCTTC	few	TRBD2	TRBV6-2/TRBV6-3	TRBJ2-1
CASSPAGTGNYNEQFF	TGTGCCAGCAGCCCCGCCGGGACAGGTAACTACAATGAGCAGTTCTTC	NA	TRBD1	TRBV28	TRBJ2-1
CASSPGGYSTDTQYF	TGTGCCAGCAGCCCGGGAGGGTATAGCACAGATACGCAGTATTTT	few	TRBD2	TRBV3-1	TRBJ2-3
CASSEGGDTQYF	TGTGCCAGCAGTGAAGGTGGAGATACGCAGTATTTT	NA	NA	TRBV2	TRBJ2-3
CASSLDGGGNQPQHF	TGTGCCAGCAGCTTAGATGGAGGGGGCAATCAGCCCCAGCATTTT	many	NA	TRBV7-9	TRBJ1-5
CASSQLAGGLSYEQYF	TGTGCCAGCAGCCAACTAGCGGGGGGGCTTTCCTACGAGCAGTACTTC	few	TRBD2	TRBV12-3/TRBV12-4	TRBJ2-7
CASSSSGALGTQYF	TGTGCCAGCAGCTCCTCCGGGGCCCTAGGGACCCAGTACTTC	once	NA	TRBV5-4	TRBJ2-5
CASKGYLYGYTF	TGTGCCAGTAAAGGCTACCTCTATGGCTACACCTTC	NA	NA	TRBV19	TRBJ1-2
CASSQQGVTEAFF	TGTGCCAGCAGTCAACAGGGAGTCACTGAAGCTTTCTTT	few	NA	TRBV28	TRBJ1-1
CASSGTLNEQFF	TGTGCCAGCTCGGGGACCCTCAATGAGCAGTTCTTC	few	NA	TRBV28	TRBJ2-1
CSFQGRTGETQYF	TGCAGTTTTCAGGGGAGGACGGGAGAGACCCAGTACTTC	few	NA	TRBV20-1	TRBJ2-5
CSGSGGNTEAFF	TGCAGCGGCTCTGGGGGCAACACTGAAGCTTTCTTT	many	NA	TRBV29-1	TRBJ1-1
CASSLALGQETQYF	TGTGCCAGCAGCTTGGCCTTGGGGCAAGAGACCCAGTACTTC	few	NA	TRBV5-6	TRBJ2-5
CASSLGQGGPGELFF	TGTGCCAGCAGCTTGGGCCAGGGGGGGCCCGGGGAGCTGTTTTTT	NA	NA	TRBV5-4	TRBJ2-2
CASSLIPSVVGRPYF	TGTGCCAGCAGCCTAATACCCTCCGTTGTGGGACGGCCGTACTTC	few	NA	TRBV6-2/TRBV6-3	TRBJ2-5
CASSLGRETTNTEAFF	TGTGCCAGCAGCTTAGGTAGAGAGACGACGAACACTGAAGCTTTCTTT	NA	NA	TRBV13	TRBJ1-1
CSARGSSSLYTQYF	TGCAGTGCTAGAGGCTCCTCGTCTTTGTATACGCAGTATTTT	many	NA	TRBV20-1	TRBJ2-3
CASSLFLGEGIYEQYF	TGTGCCAGCAGTTTATTTCTAGGGGAGGGCATCTACGAGCAGTACTTC	few	TRBD2	TRBV12-3/TRBV12-4	TRBJ2-7
CSAQDSSTAYEQYF	TGCAGTGCTCAAGACTCCTCTACCGCCTACGAGCAGTACTTC	few	NA	TRBV20-1	TRBJ2-7
CASSREQGAGNQPQHF	TGTGCCAGTAGCAGAGAACAGGGGGCTGGCAATCAGCCCCAGCATTTT	many	TRBD1	TRBV19	TRBJ1-5
CSAPPTGGFTDTQYF	TGCAGTGCCCCCCCAACGGGGGGGTTCACAGATACGCAGTATTTT	NA	TRBD2	TRBV20-1	TRBJ2-3
CSAQTTGSSYEQYF	TGCAGCGCCCAGACCACAGGGTCATCCTACGAGCAGTACTTC	NA	NA	TRBV29-1	TRBJ2-7